A selection of T cell receptor beta chains follows, all from one sample in a study of regulatory T cells in long-lasting Graves disease. TCRdb analysed the multiplex PCR reads with MiXCR anew, one entry per CDR3 protein. The sample has approximately 470,000 distinct CDR3 sequences; around 15% are singletons. These data were likewise used in another study, on T cells in Graves' hyperthyroidism and ophthalmopathy.

Here the sequenced sample was peripheral blood mononuclear cells (PBMCs), taken at new diagnosis, from a patient treated with antithyroid drugs. The receptors here all came from a man aged 35 to 55 with Graves disease. Both conserved end residues are part of each CDR3. D genes are given only for firm matches. Rows give clone size only sometimes, using once, few, many, or a class for an expanded clone.

CDR3 length	J gene	clone size	D gene	V gene	CDR3 DNA	CDR3 protein
12	TRBJ1-4	few	-	TRBV28	TGTGCCAGCACTCGGGGGGATGAAAAACTGTTTTTT	CASTRGDEKLFF
15	TRBJ2-1	many	TRBD1	TRBV24-1	TGTGCCACCAGTGATTCCTCCGGGACAGGGAGTGAGCAGTTCTTC	CATSDSSGTGSEQFF
12	TRBJ2-2	-	-	TRBV20-1	TGCAGTGCTACGTCAGGGGCCGGGGAGCTGTTTTTT	CSATSGAGELFF
15	TRBJ2-1	-	TRBD2	TRBV19	TGTGCCAGTAGTGTGACTAGCGTTGCCCACAATGAGCAGTTCTTC	CASSVTSVAHNEQFF
19	TRBJ1-3	few	-	TRBV27	TGTGCCAGCAGTTTATATCCGCCAATCCCATTGCGCGCCGGAAACACCATATATTTT	CASSLYPPIPLRAGNTIYF
15	TRBJ2-3	few	-	TRBV2	TGTGCCAGCAGTGCACAGTGGCCTTTGCAAGATACGCAGTATTTT	CASSAQWPLQDTQYF
14	TRBJ1-2	-	TRBD1	TRBV27	TGTGCCAGCAAAATCGGGACAGCTAACTATGGCTACACCTTC	CASKIGTANYGYTF
15	TRBJ1-5	many	TRBD1	TRBV28	TGTGCCAGCAGTATGGCAGGGGGCATAGATCAGCCCCAGCATTTT	CASSMAGGIDQPQHF
13	TRBJ1-2	few	-	TRBV6-1	TGTGCCAGCAGTCTCAGCCCTAACTATGGCTACACCTTC	CASSLSPNYGYTF
18	TRBJ2-1	-	TRBD2	TRBV6-1	TGTGCCAGCAGTGAAGTCGCGGGACTAGCGGGAGGGCCAGGTGAGCAGTTCTTC	CASSEVAGLAGGPGEQFF
15	TRBJ2-5	-	-	TRBV25-1	TGTGCCAGCAGTGACCCACGGCGGAGCCAAGAGACCCAGTACTTC	CASSDPRRSQETQYF
14	TRBJ2-5	few	TRBD2	TRBV20-1	TGCAGTGCTTACCAGCGGGAGGGCCGAAAGACCCAGTACTTC	CSAYQREGRKTQYF
17	TRBJ2-1	many	TRBD2	TRBV11-1	TGTGCCAGCAGACACCAGGAGGGAGGGCGGTCCTACAATGAGCAGTTCTTC	CASRHQEGGRSYNEQFF
15	TRBJ1-2	-	-	TRBV5-6	TGTGCCAGCCACCCGGGACTTTCTGCTAACTATGGCTACACCTTC	CASHPGLSANYGYTF
14	TRBJ2-1	many	-	TRBV27	TGTGCCAGCAAACGGCCGGGGCATTACAATGAGCAGTTCTTC	CASKRPGHYNEQFF
15	TRBJ2-7	many	-	TRBV30	TGTGCCTGGAGTGTAAGGGGGACCACTTTTTACGAGCAGTACTTC	CAWSVRGTTFYEQYF
12	TRBJ2-7	many	-	TRBV15	TGTGCCACCGGTTTGGGGGTGTACGAGCAGTACTTC	CATGLGVYEQYF
13	TRBJ1-2	-	-	TRBV6-1	TGTGCCAGCAGTGAAGTGAGACATCGGGGCTACACCTTC	CASSEVRHRGYTF
19	TRBJ2-1	-	TRBD2	TRBV5-1	TGTGCCAGCAGCTTGACTACGGGGGGGATAACTGTCTTCGGCAATGAGCAGTTCTTC	CASSLTTGGITVFGNEQFF
17	TRBJ2-4	few	TRBD1	TRBV5-1	TGCGCCAGCAGCCCCTCAGTAGGCGGACAGGGTAAAAACATTCAGTACTTC	CASSPSVGGQGKNIQYF
13	TRBJ2-2	many	-	TRBV30	TGTGCCTGGATGCACAGGAACACCGGGGAGCTGTTTTTT	CAWMHRNTGELFF
14	TRBJ1-5	many	-	TRBV28	TGTGCCAGCATCCGAAGCGGGGGGAGTCAGCCCCAGCATTTT	CASIRSGGSQPQHF
15	TRBJ1-5	-	-	TRBV5-1	TGCGCCAGCAGCTTGGATTGGCCGAGCGGTCAGCCCCAGCATTTT	CASSLDWPSGQPQHF
13	TRBJ2-7	many	-	TRBV6-1	TGTGCCAGCACTTCGACAGTCACCTACGAGCAGTACTTC	CASTSTVTYEQYF
17	TRBJ2-1	few	TRBD2	TRBV14	TGTGCCAGCAGCCAGCCTAGCGGGAGGGCCGCCTACAATGAGCAGTTCTTC	CASSQPSGRAAYNEQFF
13	TRBJ2-7	few	-	TRBV10-3	TGTGCCGCAGGAGAGAGGAGCTCCTACGAGCAGTACTTC	CAAGERSSYEQYF
14	TRBJ1-1	once	-	TRBV12-5	TGTGCTAGTGGTTTGGTACCGATGAACACTGAAGCTTTCTTT	CASGLVPMNTEAFF
13	TRBJ1-1	-	-	TRBV11-2	TGTGCCAGCAGCCCCAGGACAACCACTGAAGCTTTCTTT	CASSPRTTTEAFF
14	TRBJ2-5	many	-	TRBV7-9	TGTGCCAGCATTCTCGGAAAAGACCAAGAGACCCAGTACTTC	CASILGKDQETQYF
13	TRBJ1-2	-	TRBD1	TRBV20-1	TGCAGTGCTGAACGGGGACAGGGAAATGGCTACACCTTC	CSAERGQGNGYTF
15	TRBJ2-1	many	-	TRBV20-1	TGCAGTGCCCAGAAGGGGCTAGCAGCATACAATGAGCAGTTCTTC	CSAQKGLAAYNEQFF
13	TRBJ1-5	many	TRBD1	TRBV6-1	TGTGCCAGTTACAGGGGGCTCAATCAGCCCCAGCATTTT	CASYRGLNQPQHF
15	TRBJ1-2	many	TRBD1	TRBV5-1	TGTGCCAGCAGCTTCCCACAGGGGACCGACTATGGCTACACCTTC	CASSFPQGTDYGYTF
15	TRBJ1-4	few	TRBD1	TRBV12-3/TRBV12-4	TGTGCCAGCAGTTTACACGGACAGGGCAGGGAAAAACTGTTTTTT	CASSLHGQGREKLFF
12	TRBJ2-7	-	TRBD1	TRBV6-1	TGTGCCAGCAGTGACCTGACAGGGTCTCTTTACTTC	CASSDLTGSLYF
12	TRBJ2-2	many	-	TRBV29-1	TGCAGCGTGGAGGGGAACACCGGGGAGCTGTTTTTT	CSVEGNTGELFF
13	TRBJ2-1	many	-	TRBV5-1	TGCGCCAGCAGCTTGGATCCTAGTGGCGTGCAGTTCTTC	CASSLDPSGVQFF
14	TRBJ1-1	many	-	TRBV2	TGTGCCAGCAGTGAAGCCCGGGTTTCAACTGAAGCTTTCTTT	CASSEARVSTEAFF
16	TRBJ2-3	many	TRBD1	TRBV13	TGTGCCAGCAGCTCAGGGACAGGGTACGATACAGATACGCAGTATTTT	CASSSGTGYDTDTQYF